The clone carrying this T cell receptor (beta chain) was found many times. What it recognizes is unknown. The CDR3 totals 15 residues. Trimming took 1 base from V and 5 from J; bases not matched to a gene: 5. CDR1 and CDR2 from the germline V gene are SEHNR and FQNEAQ (reference sequence). The hyperthyroidism patients had a new diagnosis of under 2 months' duration and were aged 18 to 65. Patients were left out if they had other autoimmune diseases, uncontrolled infections, pregnancy or lactation. It was on clinical symptoms, serum thyroxine, TRAb, thyroid ultrasound and orbital computed tomography that diagnosis relied. These data originate in a study of Graves' ophthalmopathy and Graves' hyperthyroidism. Study findings and constraints: A majority of expanded thyroid clonotypes exceeding 0.001 frequency were likewise present in blood.

RNA transcripts served as template for amplifying TCR beta CDR3 sequences. First-round RT-PCR used HTBI primers; second-round multiplex PCR followed. TCRdb redid the calling of the multiplex PCR reads with MiXCR, one entry per CDR3 protein. Of hundreds of thousands of distinct CDR3 sequences in the sample, around 21% are singletons; the top ten hold approximately 3.2%. Sample: peripheral blood. The receptor comes from a woman aged 18 to 35 with stable Graves' hyperthyroidism. The chain links TRBV7-9 to TRBJ2-5; 9 bases align to TRBD1. This chain's CDR3 is CASSLGTGETETQYF. The DNA of the CDR3 is TGTGCCAGCAGCTTAGGGACAGGGGAGACGGAGACCCAGTACTTC.